This TCR beta chain was retrieved from a study of regulatory T cells in long-lasting Graves disease. Arm-PCR of CDR3 regions and iRepertoire HTBI primers were the basis on which TCR beta libraries were built. TCRdb reanalysed the multiplex PCR reads using MiXCR and keeps one entry per CDR3 protein. The sample has hundreds of thousands of distinct CDR3 sequences; roughly 16% are singletons. Many counts were recorded for this clonotype. Time point: newly diagnosed GD, antithyroid drugs for less than 3 months. Isolated PBMC RNA provided the starting material for the TCR library. These data were likewise used in another study, on T cells in Graves' hyperthyroidism and ophthalmopathy.

This material consisted of peripheral blood mononuclear cells (PBMCs), taken at new diagnosis, from a patient treated with antithyroid drugs. The receptor comes from a woman aged 25 to 39 with Graves disease.

The CDR3 region is CASSAHPGQGGSYNEQFF. CDR3 bases: TGTGCCAGCAGTGCCCACCCCGGACAGGGAGGGTCCTACAATGAGCAGTTCTTC. V usage is TRBV12-3 or TRBV12-4 and J usage is TRBJ2-1; weak D call: TRBD1 (8 bases). The CDR3 covers 18 residues. V gave up 5 bases and J gave up 1 base, with 21 bases separating them.